A selection of T cell receptor beta chains follows, all from one sample in a study of OX40 agonist ivuxolimab in advanced cancers. Assay used: immunoSEQ multiplex PCR; TCRdb lists only in-frame clones, some missing. Found here are tens of thousands of clones, roughly nine tenths of them singletons; the top ten hold 0.67%. This specimen consisted of CD4+ or CD8+ T cells sorted from blood, obtained in a trial of the OX40 agonist ivuxolimab. The receptors here all came from an adult with an advanced solid tumor such as melanoma, head and neck, liver or kidney cancer. Each CDR3 is given with its conserved first and last residue. D genes are given only for firm matches. A row's size may be missing; if present it is once, few, many or a size class.

d_call j_call v_call clone_size cdr3_aa cdr3_nt
TRBD1 TRBJ1-4 TRBV5-1 . CASSLEGTGGEKLFF TGCGCCAGCAGCTTGGAGGGGACAGGGGGCGAAAAACTGTTTTTT
. TRBJ2-7 TRBV2 . CASRGLDRSPSYEQYF TGTGCCAGCAGGGGGCTTGACAGGTCCCCGTCCTACGAGCAGTACTTC
TRBD2 TRBJ2-1 TRBV30 . CAWRTSGRGGEQFF TGTGCCTGGAGGACTAGCGGGAGGGGCGGTGAGCAGTTCTTC
TRBD1 TRBJ1-5 TRBV2 . CASGQDYQPQHF TGTGCCAGCGGACAGGATTATCAGCCCCAGCATTTT
TRBD1 TRBJ2-7 TRBV11-2 . CASSLLISDRGRYEQYF TGTGCCAGCAGCTTACTTATCTCGGACAGGGGGCGTTACGAGCAGTACTTC
. TRBJ1-5 TRBV6-1 . CASSKSGEQPQHF TGTGCCAGCTCTAAATCGGGGGAACAGCCCCAGCATTTT
. TRBJ2-7 TRBV28 . CASSIMYEQYF TGTGCCAGCAGTATCATGTACGAGCAGTACTTC
. TRBJ2-1 TRBV28 . CASSRLQGEQFF TGTGCCAGCAGCCGACTACAGGGTGAGCAGTTCTTC
TRBD1 TRBJ1-1 TRBV11-3 . CASSRDRYSTEAFF TGTGCCAGCAGCAGGGACAGGTATTCCACTGAAGCTTTCTTT
. TRBJ1-6 TRBV10-2 . CASSERKGLGRFNSPLHF TGCGCCAGCAGTGAGCGAAAAGGACTGGGACGGTTCAATTCACCCCTCCACTTT
TRBD2 TRBJ2-1 TRBV19 . CASQALAGGNEQFF TGTGCCAGTCAGGCCCTAGCGGGAGGGAATGAGCAGTTCTTC
. TRBJ2-5 TRBV9 . CASSVSGARETQYF TGTGCCAGCAGCGTCTCCGGGGCGAGGGAGACCCAGTACTTC
. TRBJ1-2 TRBV2 . CASRGDLTYGYTF TGTGCCAGCAGGGGGGACCTTACCTATGGCTACACCTTC
TRBD1 TRBJ2-7 TRBV7-9 . CASSADRGSESYEQYF TGTGCCAGCAGCGCGGACAGGGGTTCAGAATCCTACGAGCAGTACTTC
TRBD2 TRBJ2-7 TRBV28 . CASSPGTSGTYEQYF TGTGCCAGCAGTCCCGGGACTAGCGGGACCTACGAGCAGTACTTC
. TRBJ2-1 TRBV9 . CASSATGNNEQFF TGTGCCAGCAGCGCGACAGGCAACAATGAGCAGTTCTTC
TRBD2 TRBJ2-5 TRBV5-4 . CASSDTGTSLIVTQYF TGTGCCAGCAGCGACACCGGGACTAGCCTTATAGTAACCCAGTACTTC
. TRBJ2-5 TRBV6-5 . CASCAGEVGETQYF TGTGCCAGTTGCGCAGGAGAGGTGGGAGAGACCCAGTACTTC
TRBD1 TRBJ1-5 TRBV6-5 once CASRQGNQPQHF TGTGCCAGCAGACAGGGGAATCAGCCCCAGCATTTT
TRBD2 TRBJ2-7 TRBV7-3 once CASSLEGTSGVYEQYF TGTGCCAGCAGCTTAGAAGGGACTAGCGGAGTGTACGAGCAGTACTTC
. TRBJ1-2 TRBV10-3 . CAISETTLRGDGYTF TGTGCCATCAGTGAGACAACCCTCCGGGGAGATGGCTACACCTTC
. TRBJ2-3 TRBV5-4 . CASSQGLTDTQYF TGTGCCAGCAGTCAGGGACTCACAGATACGCAGTATTTT
. TRBJ2-3 TRBV7-3 . CASSLLGTDTQYF TGTGCCAGCAGCTTGCTGGGCACAGATACGCAGTATTTT
. TRBJ1-2 TRBV19 . CASSSWPGAGGYTF TGTGCCAGTAGCTCGTGGCCAGGGGCAGGTGGCTACACCTTC
TRBD1 TRBJ1-2 TRBV7-2 . CASSVGQGRGGYTF TGTGCCAGCAGCGTCGGACAGGGACGAGGTGGCTACACCTTC
. TRBJ2-1 TRBV9 . CASSVGAGSYNEQFF TGTGCCAGCAGCGTCGGGGCCGGATCCTACAATGAGCAGTTCTTC
TRBD2 TRBJ2-5 TRBV7-8 once CASSYSYSGRETQYF TGTGCCAGCAGCTATAGTTACAGCGGGAGGGAGACCCAGTACTTC
. TRBJ1-4 TRBV28 . CASSLIPTGGGEKLFF TGTGCCAGCAGTTTAATCCCGACAGGTGGGGGTGAAAAACTGTTTTTT
TRBD2 TRBJ2-7 TRBV5-1 . CASSLGGGARNEQYF TGCGCCAGCAGCTTGGGGGGAGGGGCTCGCAACGAGCAGTACTTC
TRBD2 TRBJ2-3 TRBV4-1 . CASKLTSGTDTQYF TGCGCCAGTAAACTGACTAGCGGCACAGATACGCAGTATTTT
. TRBJ1-2 TRBV6-1 . CASSLEAGQSYGYTF TGTGCCAGCAGTTTAGAGGCGGGGCAGAGCTATGGCTACACCTTC
TRBD2 TRBJ2-7 TRBV28 . CASSLYASGRVYEQYF TGTGCCAGCAGTTTATATGCTAGCGGGAGGGTCTACGAGCAGTACTTC
. TRBJ1-3 TRBV19 . CASSIASGNTIYF TGTGCCAGTAGTATCGCGTCGGGAAACACCATATATTTT
. TRBJ1-5 TRBV30 . CAWSVAGTLTNQPQHF TGTGCCTGGAGTGTGGCCGGGACACTGACTAATCAGCCCCAGCATTTT
TRBD2 TRBJ2-1 TRBV14 . CASSQDRGVSYNEQFF TGTGCCAGCAGCCAAGATCGGGGGGTATCCTACAATGAGCAGTTCTTC
TRBD1 TRBJ2-7 TRBV18 . CASSPGRRQGISEQYF TGTGCCAGCTCACCAGGGAGGAGACAGGGGATCAGCGAGCAGTACTTC
TRBD2 TRBJ2-7 TRBV5-5 . CASSSGLYYEQYF TGTGCCAGCAGCTCGGGACTATACTACGAGCAGTACTTC
. TRBJ2-1 TRBV14 . CASSSRVGAGDEQFF TGTGCCAGCAGCTCCCGGGTTGGCGCTGGCGATGAGCAGTTCTTC
TRBD2 TRBJ2-1 TRBV6-4 . CASSDRRTSGRIEQFF TGTGCCAGCAGTGACCGCCGGACTAGCGGGAGGATTGAGCAGTTCTTC
. TRBJ2-7 TRBV10-3 . CAISESGPYEQYF TGTGCCATCAGTGAGTCGGGTCCCTACGAGCAGTACTTC
. TRBJ2-2 TRBV4-1 . CASSRQGSAAGELFF TGCGCCAGCAGCCGTCAGGGTTCCGCGGCCGGGGAGCTGTTTTTT
. TRBJ1-5 TRBV28 . CASSLAQQPQHF TGTGCCAGCAGTTTAGCGCAGCAGCCCCAGCATTTT
. TRBJ2-7 TRBV6-5 . CASISVLGRGYEQYF TGTGCCAGCATTTCAGTGTTAGGAAGGGGGTACGAGCAGTACTTC
. TRBJ1-1 TRBV29-1 . CSAREGNTEAFF TGCAGTGCTCGGGAGGGTAACACTGAAGCTTTCTTT
TRBD1 TRBJ2-1 TRBV7-9 . CASSLATGANEQFF TGTGCCAGCAGCTTGGCTACAGGGGCCAATGAGCAGTTCTTC
. TRBJ2-2 TRBV5-1 . CASSSSVQAPGELFF TGCGCCAGCAGTTCTTCTGTTCAGGCTCCCGGGGAGCTGTTTTTT
. TRBJ2-6 TRBV7-5 . CARSFPGQGLSGANVLTF TGTGCCAGAAGCTTTCCGGGACAGGGCCTCTCTGGGGCCAACGTCCTGACTTTC
. TRBJ1-5 TRBV19 . CASSMLVGNSNQPQHF TGTGCCAGTAGTATGTTGGTAGGAAATAGCAATCAGCCCCAGCATTTT
. TRBJ2-7 TRBV20-1 . CSASDGHF TGCAGTGCATCTGACGGGCACTTC
. TRBJ2-2 TRBV10-3 . CAISETTGTGELFF TGTGCCATCAGTGAGACTACAGGAACCGGGGAGCTGTTTTTT
. TRBJ1-2 TRBV6-5 . CASSSRVDGYTF TGTGCCAGCAGTTCCAGGGTTGATGGCTACACCTTC
. TRBJ2-3 TRBV5-1 . CASALGVDFNTDTQYF TGCGCCAGCGCTTTAGGGGTAGACTTTAACACAGATACGCAGTATTTT
. TRBJ1-1 TRBV28 . CASIIQGGGTEAFF TGTGCCAGCATTATACAGGGCGGAGGGACTGAAGCTTTCTTT
. TRBJ2-3 TRBV30 . CAWSVQGPDTQYF TGTGCCTGGAGTGTTCAGGGACCAGATACGCAGTATTTT
. TRBJ1-6 TRBV7-6 . CASSRNRDSPLHF TGTGCCAGCAGCCGCAACAGAGATTCACCCCTCCACTTT